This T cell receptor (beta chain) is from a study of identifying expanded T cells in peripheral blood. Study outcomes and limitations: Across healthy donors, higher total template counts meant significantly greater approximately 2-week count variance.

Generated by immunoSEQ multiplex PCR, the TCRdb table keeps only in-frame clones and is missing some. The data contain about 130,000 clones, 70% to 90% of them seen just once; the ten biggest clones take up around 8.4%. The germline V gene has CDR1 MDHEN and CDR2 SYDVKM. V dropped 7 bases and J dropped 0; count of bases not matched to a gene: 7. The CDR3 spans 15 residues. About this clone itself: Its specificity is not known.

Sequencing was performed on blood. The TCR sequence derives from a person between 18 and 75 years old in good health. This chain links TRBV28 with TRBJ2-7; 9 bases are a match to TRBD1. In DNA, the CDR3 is TGTGCCAGCAATCTTCCGGGACAGGGCTCCTACGAGCAGTACTTC. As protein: CASNLPGQGSYEQYF.